The sequence of this TCR beta chain was determined in a study of ipilimumab plus nivolumab after autologous stem cell transplantation. Sequenced by immunoSEQ multiplex PCR; TCRdb stores in-frame clones only, minus some. This table has some 22,000 clones, more than 60% appearing once. There are 14 residues in the CDR3. CDR1 SGHDN and CDR2 FVKESK come from the germline V gene. J gave up 4 bases and V 4 bases, and 6 bases lay outside the gene matches. V usage is TRBV14 and J usage is TRBJ1-2; 7 positions match TRBD1. The sample consisted of PBMCs, taken in a trial of ipilimumab plus nivolumab as post-transplant consolidation. This TCR came from a male donor with diffuse large B-cell lymphoma. The CDR3: CASSPGQRLYGYTF. The CDR3 DNA reads TGTGCCAGCAGCCCGGGACAGAGACTCTATGGCTACACCTTC.